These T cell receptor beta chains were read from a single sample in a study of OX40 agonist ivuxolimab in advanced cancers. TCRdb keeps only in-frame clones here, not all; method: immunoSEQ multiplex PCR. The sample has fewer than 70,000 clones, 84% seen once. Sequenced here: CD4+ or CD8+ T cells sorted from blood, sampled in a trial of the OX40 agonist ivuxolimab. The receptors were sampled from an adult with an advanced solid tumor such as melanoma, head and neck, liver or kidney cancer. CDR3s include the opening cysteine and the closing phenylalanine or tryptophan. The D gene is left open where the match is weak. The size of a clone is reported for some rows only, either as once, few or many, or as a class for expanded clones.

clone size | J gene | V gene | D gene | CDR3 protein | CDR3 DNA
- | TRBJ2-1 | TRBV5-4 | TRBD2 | CASSVPSGNNEQFF | TGTGCCAGCAGCGTCCCTAGCGGGAACAATGAGCAGTTCTTC
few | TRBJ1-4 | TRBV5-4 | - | CATRGGQRDEKLFF | TGTGCCACCCGGGGGGGTCAGAGAGATGAAAAACTGTTTTTT
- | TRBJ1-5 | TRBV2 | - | CASSEVWGRGGNQPQHF | TGTGCCAGCAGTGAAGTGTGGGGCAGGGGAGGAAATCAGCCCCAGCATTTT
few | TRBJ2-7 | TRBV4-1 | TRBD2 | CASSQGGLALTYEQYF | TGCGCCAGCAGCCAAGGAGGACTAGCACTCACCTACGAGCAGTACTTC
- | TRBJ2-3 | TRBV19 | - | CASSIDRPGDTQYF | TGTGCCAGTAGTATAGATCGGCCAGGGGATACGCAGTATTTT
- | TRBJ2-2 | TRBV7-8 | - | CASKTTGVGGPGELFF | TGTGCCAGCAAAACGACGGGGGTTGGGGGTCCCGGGGAGCTGTTTTTT
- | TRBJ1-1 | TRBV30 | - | CAWRETGTTEAFF | TGTGCCTGGAGGGAGACTGGAACAACTGAAGCTTTCTTT
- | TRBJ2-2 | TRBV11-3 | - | CASSFGGVTGELFF | TGTGCCAGCAGCTTCGGGGGAGTTACCGGGGAGCTGTTTTTT
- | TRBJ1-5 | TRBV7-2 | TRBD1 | CASSFDRGNQPQHF | TGTGCCAGCAGCTTCGACAGGGGCAATCAGCCCCAGCATTTT
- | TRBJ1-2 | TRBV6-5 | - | CASSSEGSGYGYTF | TGTGCCAGCAGTTCCGAGGGAAGTGGCTATGGCTACACCTTC
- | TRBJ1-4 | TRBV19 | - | CASSTREPFLSF | TGTGCCAGTAGTACCCGGGAACCCTTTTTGTCTTTT
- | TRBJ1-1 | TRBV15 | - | CATSRELQGTEAFF | TGTGCCACCAGCAGAGAACTACAAGGCACTGAAGCTTTCTTT
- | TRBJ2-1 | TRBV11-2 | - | CASSVRPGLSYNEQFF | TGTGCCAGCAGCGTCCGCCCGGGGCTATCCTACAATGAGCAGTTCTTC
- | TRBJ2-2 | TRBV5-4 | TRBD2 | CASSLVGLAGGPGELFF | TGTGCCAGCAGCTTGGTCGGACTAGCGGGAGGTCCCGGGGAGCTGTTTTTT
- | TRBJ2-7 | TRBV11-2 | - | CASSQGRTSGVEQYF | TGTGCCAGCAGTCAGGGGCGGACTAGTGGGGTGGAGCAGTACTTC
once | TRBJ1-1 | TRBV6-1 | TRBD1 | CASSEGQGWDTEAFF | TGTGCCAGCAGTGAAGGACAGGGATGGGACACTGAAGCTTTCTTT
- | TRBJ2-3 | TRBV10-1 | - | CASIRSSTDTQYF | TGCGCCAGCATCAGGTCCTCCACAGATACGCAGTATTTT
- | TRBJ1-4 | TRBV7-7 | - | CASSLGTSNNEKLFF | TGTGCTAGCAGCTTGGGCACATCAAATAATGAAAAACTGTTTTTT